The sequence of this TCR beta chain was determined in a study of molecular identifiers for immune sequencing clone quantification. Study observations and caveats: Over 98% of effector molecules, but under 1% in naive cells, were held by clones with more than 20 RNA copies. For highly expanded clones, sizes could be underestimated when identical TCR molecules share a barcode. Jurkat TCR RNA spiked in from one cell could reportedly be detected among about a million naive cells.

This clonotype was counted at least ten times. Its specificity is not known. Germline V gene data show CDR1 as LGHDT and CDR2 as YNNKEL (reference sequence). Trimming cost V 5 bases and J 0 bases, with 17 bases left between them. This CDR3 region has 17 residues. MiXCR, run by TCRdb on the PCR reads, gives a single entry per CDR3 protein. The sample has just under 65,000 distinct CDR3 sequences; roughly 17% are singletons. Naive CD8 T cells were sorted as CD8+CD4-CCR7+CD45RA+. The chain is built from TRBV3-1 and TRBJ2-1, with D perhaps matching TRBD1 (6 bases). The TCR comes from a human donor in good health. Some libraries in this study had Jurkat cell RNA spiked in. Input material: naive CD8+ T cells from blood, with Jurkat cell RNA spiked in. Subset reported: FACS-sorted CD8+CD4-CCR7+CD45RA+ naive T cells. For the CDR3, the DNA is TGTGCCAGCAGCTATCTCTTTGGACAGAGCTCCTACAATGAGCAGTTCTTC. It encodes CASSYLFGQSSYNEQFF.